The 18 T cell receptor beta chains reported below all come from one sample, sequenced in a study of CXCR3-negative and CXCR3-positive naive CD8 T cells (dated by TCRdb to about 2019). Points the paper makes about the study in general: TRB CDR3s from CXCR3-positive naive cells showed higher hydrophobicity (lower Kidera factor 4), lower energy, and higher strength and volume indices than CXCR3-negative naive cells.

These receptors have no known antigen. The reads were generated on a NextSeq 550. The Human TCR Profiling Kit (MiLaboratory) was used to prepare UMI-labeled 5' RACE TRB cDNA libraries. TCRdb reprocessed the reads; each CDR3 protein sequence makes one entry, and DNA is unavailable. The sample table gives some 53,000 distinct CDR3 sequences. The top ten constitute approximately 0.52% of the sample. The sequenced sample was naive CXCR3+ CD8+ T cells from blood. Read against the paper, the sample's cell subset or site label means: CD45RO-CCR7+CD27+CD95- naive CD8+ T cells expressing CXCR3 (TNR3+). All receptors derive from a human donor in good health. Some clones in this sample may be carry-over from other donors' samples.

The chain employs TRBV6-6 and TRBJ1-4. Germline lookup yields CDR1 MNHNY and CDR2 SVGAGI (reference sequence). This CDR3 spans 15 amino acids. The CDR3: CASSSQSGSNEKLFF.

V and J are TRBV6-4 and TRBJ2-1. This CDR3 is built from 15 residues. In germline, CDR1 is MRHNA, CDR2 SNTAGT. The CDR3 spells CASSDSGDGSNEQFF.

This rearrangement joins TRBV12-3 or TRBV12-4 to TRBJ2-1; TCRdb outputs TRBD1, but without DNA this stays unchecked. The CDR3 length is 14 residues. The CDR3 here is CASSLPGGDNEQFF.

This rearrangement joins TRBV6-1 to TRBJ1-5; TCRdb selects TRBD1, and the lack of DNA leaves this call unchecked. The CDR3 is made up of 13 amino acids. Looked up from germline, CDR1 is MNHNS and CDR2 is SASEGT. CDR3 protein: CASFDRGGQPQHF.

The chain uses TRBV6-2 or TRBV6-3 and TRBJ2-1. Germline V gene lookup returns CDR1 MNHEY and CDR2 SVGEGT. The CDR3 runs to 15 residues. The CDR3: CASSYGLLSHDEQFF.

The gene calls are TRBV6-2 or TRBV6-3 and TRBJ2-6; TCRdb picks TRBD1, but there is no DNA to check that call. The germline V gene encodes CDR1 MNHEY and CDR2 SVGEGT. This CDR3 spans 15 amino acids. The CDR3: CASRPGLGGANVLTF.

This chain connects TRBV6-2 or TRBV6-3 to TRBJ2-7; TCRdb reports TRBD1, a call that lacks DNA to check it against. This CDR3 contains 15 residues. Germline CDR1 MNHEY, CDR2 SVGEGT. CDR3 in amino acids: CASSSGTGEVYEQYF.

The rearrangement links TRBV20-1 to TRBJ2-1. CDR1 is DFQATT, CDR2 SNEGSKA, per germline (reference sequence). The CDR3 has 15 residues. The CDR3 loop reads CSARTLYGSYNEQFF.

V usage is TRBV5-1 and J usage is TRBJ2-3. The V gene's germline CDR1 is SGHRS and CDR2 YFSETQ. This CDR3 has 16 residues. This CDR3 reads CASSLALTEIADTQYF.

The chain has TRBV9 and TRBJ2-7; TCRdb proposes TRBD2, but this gene call is untestable without DNA. Germline CDR1 is SGDLS and CDR2 is YYNGEE. This CDR3 has 14 amino acids. CDR3 amino acids: CASSLQGLSYEQYF. The whole variable domain, filled in from reference TRBV9 and TRBJ2-7, reads DSGVTQTPKHLITATGQRVTLRCSPRSGDLSVYWYQQSLDQGLQFLIQYYNGEERAKGNILERFSAQQFPDLHSELNLSSLELGDSALYFCASSLQGLSYEQYFGPGTRLTVT.

This chain uses TRBV2 with TRBJ1-2. CDR3 length equals 15 residues. Germline assignment: CDR1 SNHLY and CDR2 FYNNEI. The chain's CDR3 is CASIGPRGISIGYTF.

The rearrangement uses TRBV7-2 and TRBJ2-5; TCRdb calls TRBD1, which cannot be checked without DNA. The CDR3 runs 17 residues. Germline V lookup: CDR1 SGHTA, CDR2 FQGNSA. CDR3 protein: CASRPGRSRGFRETQYF.

The chain has TRBV7-8 and TRBJ2-3; TCRdb lists TRBD2, though no DNA is available to test this call. The CDR3 runs to 13 residues. The germline CDR1 and CDR2 sequences are SGHVS and FQNEAQ. CDR3 in amino acids: CASSSDYSDTQYF.

V gene TRBV4-3 combines with J gene TRBJ1-5. CDR3 length equals 14 residues. Looked up from germline, CDR1 is LGHNA and CDR2 is YSLEER. Here the CDR3 reads CASSQDLGNQPQHF.

This sequence joins TRBV7-9 and TRBJ2-5. CDR1 is SEHNR and CDR2 is FQNEAQ in the germline V gene (reference sequence). The CDR3 consists of 12 residues. The CDR3 reads CASRPFQETQYF.

The rearrangement links TRBV21-1 to TRBJ2-7. TRBV21-1 is listed as a pseudogene. The CDR3 covers 15 residues. The CDR3 sequence is CASSPLRVVAYEQYF.

CDR3 sequence: CSAPGLAEQFF. The V call is TRBV20-1, the J call TRBJ2-1; TCRdb selects TRBD2, and the lack of DNA leaves this call unchecked. This CDR3 region has 11 residues. The germline CDR1 and CDR2 sequences are DFQATT and SNEGSKA (reference sequence).

The chain uses TRBV28 and TRBJ1-6; TCRdb's assignment of TRBD1 cannot be checked, as there is no DNA. CDR3 length: 15 residues. CDR1 is MDHEN and CDR2 is SYDVKM in the germline V gene. CDR3: CASSPPRELAPPLHF.